The sequence of this TCR beta chain was determined in a study of T cells in Graves' hyperthyroidism and ophthalmopathy. As for the study in general: Upon initial diagnosis and before any treatment, peripheral blood was collected.

Study-wide results and caveats: Progression to ophthalmopathy was predicted a median of 6.5 months early. Most clonotypes expanded in the thyroid (above 0.001) were also present in blood.

This clonotype was observed a handful of times. Its target is unknown. Unmatched junction bases numbered 7, after V lost 4 bases and J lost 6 bases. This CDR3 is 14 amino acids long. Germline V CDR1 and CDR2: SGHVS, FNYEAQ. What was amplified from RNA transcripts were TCR beta CDR3 regions. Researchers ran a first-round RT-PCR on the TCR CDR3 using the HTBI primer set. MiXCR, run by TCRdb on the multiplex PCR reads, gives a single entry per CDR3 protein. The table shows 600,000 to 650,000 distinct CDR3 sequences, with about 16% occurring only once. This sequence joins TRBV7-6 and TRBJ1-2, with TRBD1 matching 8 bases. The sequenced material came from blood. The source of this sequence is a woman in her thirties with Graves' hyperthyroidism. The CDR3 sequence: CASSSRTGTDGYTF. The CDR3, as DNA: TGTGCCAGCAGCTCTCGGACAGGGACGGATGGCTACACCTTC. The full variable domain, rest sourced from reference TRBV7-6 and TRBJ1-2, is GAGVSQSPRYKVTKRGQDVALRCDPISGHVSLYWYRQALGQGPEFLTYFNYEAQQDKSGLPNDRFSAERPEGSISTLTIQRTEQRDSAMYRCASSSRTGTDGYTFGSGTRLTVV.